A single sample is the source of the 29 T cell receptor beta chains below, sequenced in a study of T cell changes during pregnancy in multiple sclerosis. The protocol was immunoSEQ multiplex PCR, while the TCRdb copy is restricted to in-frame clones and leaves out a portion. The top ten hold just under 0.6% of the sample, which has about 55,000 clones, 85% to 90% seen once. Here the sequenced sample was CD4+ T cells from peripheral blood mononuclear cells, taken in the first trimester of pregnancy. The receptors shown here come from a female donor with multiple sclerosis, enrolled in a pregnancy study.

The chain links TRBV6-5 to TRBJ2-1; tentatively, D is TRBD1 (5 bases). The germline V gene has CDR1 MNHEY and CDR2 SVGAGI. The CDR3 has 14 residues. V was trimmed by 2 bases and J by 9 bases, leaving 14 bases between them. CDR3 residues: CASSYGASSGEQFF. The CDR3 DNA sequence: TGTGCCAGCAGTTACGGGGCTAGTTCCGGTGAGCAGTTCTTC.

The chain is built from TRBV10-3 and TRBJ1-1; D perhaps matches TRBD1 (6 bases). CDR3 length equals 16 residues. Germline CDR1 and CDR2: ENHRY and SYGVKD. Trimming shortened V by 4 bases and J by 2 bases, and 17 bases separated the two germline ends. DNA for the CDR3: TGTGCCATCAGTGCGAGAGGGGGGGGCTTTAACACTGAAGCTTTCTTT. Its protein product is CAISARGGGFNTEAFF.

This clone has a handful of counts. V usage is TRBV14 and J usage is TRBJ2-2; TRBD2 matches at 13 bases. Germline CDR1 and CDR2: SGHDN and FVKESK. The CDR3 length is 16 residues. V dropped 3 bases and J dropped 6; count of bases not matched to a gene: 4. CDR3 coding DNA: TGTGCCAGCAGCCAGTGGACTAGCGGGAGATCCGGGGAGCTGTTTTTT. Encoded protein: CASSQWTSGRSGELFF.

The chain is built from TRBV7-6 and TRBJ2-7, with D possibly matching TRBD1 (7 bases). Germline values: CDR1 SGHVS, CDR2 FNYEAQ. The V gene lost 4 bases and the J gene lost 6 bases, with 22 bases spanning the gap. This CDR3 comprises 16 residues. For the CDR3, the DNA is TGTGCCAGCAGCTCATACCGCGGGACAGTTGGAGGCGAGCAGTACTTC. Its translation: CASSSYRGTVGGEQYF.

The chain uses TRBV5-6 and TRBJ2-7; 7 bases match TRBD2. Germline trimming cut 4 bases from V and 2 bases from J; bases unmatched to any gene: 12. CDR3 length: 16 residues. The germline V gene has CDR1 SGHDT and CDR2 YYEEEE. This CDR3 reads CASSRTMTSHTYEQYF. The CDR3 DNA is TGTGCCAGCAGCCGGACAATGACTAGCCATACCTACGAGCAGTACTTC. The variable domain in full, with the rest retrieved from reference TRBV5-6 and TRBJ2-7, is DAGVTQSPTHLIKTRGQQVTLRCSPKSGHDTVSWYQQALGQGPQFIFQYYEEEERQRGNFPDRFSGHQFPNYSSELNVNALLLGDSALYLCASSRTMTSHTYEQYFGPGTRLTVT.

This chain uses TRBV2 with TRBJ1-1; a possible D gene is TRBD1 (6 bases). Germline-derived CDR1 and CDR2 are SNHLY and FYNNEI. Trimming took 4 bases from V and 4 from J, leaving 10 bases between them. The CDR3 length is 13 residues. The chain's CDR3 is CASSAQTGTEAFF. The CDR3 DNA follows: TGTGCCAGCAGTGCCCAGACAGGCACTGAAGCTTTCTTT.

The CDR3 sequence is CASSVPGTATATNEKLFF. DNA of the CDR3: TGTGCCAGCAGCGTCCCTGGGACAGCTACTGCAACTAATGAAAAACTGTTTTTT. This chain joins TRBV9 and TRBJ1-4, with 7 bases lining up with TRBD1. V was clipped by 2 bases and J by 0 bases; unmatched bases: 10. This CDR3 is 18 amino acids long. Germline-derived CDR1 and CDR2 are SGDLS and YYNGEE.

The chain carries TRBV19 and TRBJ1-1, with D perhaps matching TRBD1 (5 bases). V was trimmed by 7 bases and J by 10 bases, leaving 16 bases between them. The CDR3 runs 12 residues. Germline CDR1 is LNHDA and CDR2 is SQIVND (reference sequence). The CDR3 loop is CASTKGGAGAFF. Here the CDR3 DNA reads TGTGCCAGTACCAAAGGAGGGGCGGGAGCTTTCTTT.

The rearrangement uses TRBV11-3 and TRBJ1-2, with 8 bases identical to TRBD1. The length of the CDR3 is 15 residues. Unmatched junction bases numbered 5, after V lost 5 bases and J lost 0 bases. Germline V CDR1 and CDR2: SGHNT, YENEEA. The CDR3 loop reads CASSDTGGANYGYTF. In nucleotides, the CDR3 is TGTGCCAGCAGCGATACAGGGGGGGCTAACTATGGCTACACCTTC.

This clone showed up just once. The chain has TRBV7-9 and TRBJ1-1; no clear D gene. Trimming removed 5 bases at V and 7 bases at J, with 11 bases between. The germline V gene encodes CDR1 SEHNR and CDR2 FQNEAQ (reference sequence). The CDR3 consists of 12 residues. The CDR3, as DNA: TGTGCCAGCAGCAGCCCGGGAGGTGAAGCTTTCTTT. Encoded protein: CASSSPGGEAFF.

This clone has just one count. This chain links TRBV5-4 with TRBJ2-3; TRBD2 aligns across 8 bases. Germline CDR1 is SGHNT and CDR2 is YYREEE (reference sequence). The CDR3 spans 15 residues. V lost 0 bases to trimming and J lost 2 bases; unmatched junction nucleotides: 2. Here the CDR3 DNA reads TGTGCCAGCAGCTTGGACGGGGGGGCCACAGATACGCAGTATTTT. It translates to CASSLDGGATDTQYF.

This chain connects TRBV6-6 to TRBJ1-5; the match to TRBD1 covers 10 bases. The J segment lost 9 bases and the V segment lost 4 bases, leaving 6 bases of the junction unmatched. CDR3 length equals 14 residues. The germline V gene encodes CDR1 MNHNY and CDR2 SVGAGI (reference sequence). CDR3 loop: CASSSDRGLAPQHF. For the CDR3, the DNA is TGTGCCAGCAGTTCGGACAGGGGGTTGGCGCCCCAGCATTTT.

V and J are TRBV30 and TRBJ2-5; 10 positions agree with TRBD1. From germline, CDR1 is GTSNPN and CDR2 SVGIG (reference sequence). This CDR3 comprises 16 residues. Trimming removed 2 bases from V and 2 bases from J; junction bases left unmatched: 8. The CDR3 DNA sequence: TGTGCCTGGAGTTCAAGACAGGGGGCCTATCAAGAGACCCAGTACTTC. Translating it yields CAWSSRQGAYQETQYF.

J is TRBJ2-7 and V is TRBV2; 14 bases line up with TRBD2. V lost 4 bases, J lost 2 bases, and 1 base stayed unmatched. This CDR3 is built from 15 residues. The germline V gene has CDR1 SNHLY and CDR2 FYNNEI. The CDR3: CASSGLAGGTYEQYF. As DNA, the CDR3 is TGTGCCAGCAGTGGACTAGCGGGAGGGACCTACGAGCAGTACTTC.

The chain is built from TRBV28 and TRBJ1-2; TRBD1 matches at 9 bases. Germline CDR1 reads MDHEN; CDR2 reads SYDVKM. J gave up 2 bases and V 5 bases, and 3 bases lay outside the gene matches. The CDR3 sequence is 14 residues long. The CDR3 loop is CASSGQGRNYGYTF. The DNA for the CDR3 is TGTGCCAGCAGTGGACAGGGGAGGAACTATGGCTACACCTTC.

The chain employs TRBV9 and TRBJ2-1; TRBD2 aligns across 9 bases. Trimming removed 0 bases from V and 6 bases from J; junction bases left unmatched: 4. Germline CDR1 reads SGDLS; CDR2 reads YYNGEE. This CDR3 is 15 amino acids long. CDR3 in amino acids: CASSVGSGGSNEQFF. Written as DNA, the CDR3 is TGTGCCAGCAGCGTAGGTAGCGGGGGTAGCAATGAGCAGTTCTTC.

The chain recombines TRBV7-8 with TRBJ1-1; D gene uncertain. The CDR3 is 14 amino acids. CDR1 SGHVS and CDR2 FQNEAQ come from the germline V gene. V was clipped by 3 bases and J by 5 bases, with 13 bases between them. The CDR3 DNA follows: TGTGCCAGCAGCTTTAGGTTGAGGGTAACTGAAGCTTTCTTT. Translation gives CASSFRLRVTEAFF. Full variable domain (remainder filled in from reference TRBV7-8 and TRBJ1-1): GAGVSQSPRYKVAKRGQDVALRCDPISGHVSLFWYQQALGQGPEFLTYFQNEAQLDKSGLPSDRFFAERPEGSVSTLKIQRTQQEDSAVYLCASSFRLRVTEAFFGQGTRLTVV.

Written as DNA, the CDR3 is TGTGCCAGCTACTTCTCAGGGGGCCACACTAATGAAAAACTGTTTTTT. This gives the protein CASYFSGGHTNEKLFF. The chain combines TRBV28 with TRBJ1-4; 8 positions match TRBD1. Germline V CDR1 and CDR2: MDHEN, SYDVKM. This CDR3 region has 16 residues. V trimming: 8 bases; J trimming: 2 bases; junction bases outside the gene matches: 10.

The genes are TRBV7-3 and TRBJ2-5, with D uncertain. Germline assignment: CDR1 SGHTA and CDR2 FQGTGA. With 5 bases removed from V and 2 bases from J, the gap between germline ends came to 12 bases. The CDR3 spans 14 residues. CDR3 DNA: TGTGCCAGCAGCCGTGGCCAACCTCAAGAGACCCAGTACTTC. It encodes CASSRGQPQETQYF.

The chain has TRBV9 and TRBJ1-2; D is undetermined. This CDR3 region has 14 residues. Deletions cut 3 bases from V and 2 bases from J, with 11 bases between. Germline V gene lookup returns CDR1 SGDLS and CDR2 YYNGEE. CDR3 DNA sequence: TGTGCCAGCAGCGCGTTGGCCATAAACTATGGCTACACCTTC. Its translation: CASSALAINYGYTF. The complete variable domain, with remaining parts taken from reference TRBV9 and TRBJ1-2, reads DSGVTQTPKHLITATGQRVTLRCSPRSGDLSVYWYQQSLDQGLQFLIQYYNGEERAKGNILERFSAQQFPDLHSELNLSSLELGDSALYFCASSALAINYGYTFGSGTRLTVV.

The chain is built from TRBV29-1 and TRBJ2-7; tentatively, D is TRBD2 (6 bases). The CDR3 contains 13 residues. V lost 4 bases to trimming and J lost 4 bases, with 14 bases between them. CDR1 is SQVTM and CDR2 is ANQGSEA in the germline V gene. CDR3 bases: TGCAGCGTTGGGGGGGTCCTAGCATACGAGCAGTACTTC. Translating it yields CSVGGVLAYEQYF.

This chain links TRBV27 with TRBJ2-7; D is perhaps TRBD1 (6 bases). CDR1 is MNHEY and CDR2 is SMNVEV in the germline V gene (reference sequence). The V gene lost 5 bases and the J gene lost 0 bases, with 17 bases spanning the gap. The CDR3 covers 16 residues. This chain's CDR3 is CASSHSTGPFSYEQYF. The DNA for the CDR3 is TGTGCCAGCAGTCATAGTACAGGGCCCTTCTCCTACGAGCAGTACTTC.

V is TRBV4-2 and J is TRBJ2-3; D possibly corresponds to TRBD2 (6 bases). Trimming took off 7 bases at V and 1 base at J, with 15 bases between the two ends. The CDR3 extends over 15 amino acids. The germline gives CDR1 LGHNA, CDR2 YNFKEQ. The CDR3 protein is CASTRRGGGTDTQYF. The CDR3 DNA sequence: TGTGCCAGCACCCGAAGGGGAGGCGGCACAGATACGCAGTATTTT.

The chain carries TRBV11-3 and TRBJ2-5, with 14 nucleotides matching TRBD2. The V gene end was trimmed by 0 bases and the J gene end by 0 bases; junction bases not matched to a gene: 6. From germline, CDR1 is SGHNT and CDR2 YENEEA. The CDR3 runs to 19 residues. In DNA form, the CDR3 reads TGTGCCAGCAGCTTAGATTGGACTAGCGGGGGGCCGTACCAAGAGACCCAGTACTTC. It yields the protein CASSLDWTSGGPYQETQYF.

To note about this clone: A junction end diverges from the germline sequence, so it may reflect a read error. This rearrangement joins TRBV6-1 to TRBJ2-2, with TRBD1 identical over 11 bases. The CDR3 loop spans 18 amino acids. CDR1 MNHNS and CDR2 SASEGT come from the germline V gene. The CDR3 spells CVSSGDRGKTANTGELFF. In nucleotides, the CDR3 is TGTGTCAGCAGTGGGGACAGGGGGAAAACTGCGAACACCGGGGAGCTGTTTTTT.

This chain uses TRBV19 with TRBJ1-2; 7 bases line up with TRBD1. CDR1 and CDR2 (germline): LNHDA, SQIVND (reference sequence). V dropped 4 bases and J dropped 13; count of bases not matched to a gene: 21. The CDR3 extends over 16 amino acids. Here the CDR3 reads CASSSPGTAEGTLGTF. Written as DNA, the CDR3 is TGTGCCAGTAGTAGTCCCGGGACAGCCGAGGGAACCTTGGGCACCTTC.

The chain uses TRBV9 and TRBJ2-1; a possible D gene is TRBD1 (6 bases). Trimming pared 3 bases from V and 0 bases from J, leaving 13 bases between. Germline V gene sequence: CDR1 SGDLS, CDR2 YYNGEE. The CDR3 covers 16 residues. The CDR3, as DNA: TGTGCCAGCAGCGGGACAGCCCAGAGCTCCTACAATGAGCAGTTCTTC. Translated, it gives CASSGTAQSSYNEQFF.

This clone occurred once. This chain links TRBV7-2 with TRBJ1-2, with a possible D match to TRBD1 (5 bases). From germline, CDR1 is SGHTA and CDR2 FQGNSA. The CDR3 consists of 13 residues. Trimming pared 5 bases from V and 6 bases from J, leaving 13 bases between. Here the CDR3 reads CASSQRTSNGYTF. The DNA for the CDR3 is TGTGCCAGCAGCCAAAGGACATCGAATGGCTACACCTTC.

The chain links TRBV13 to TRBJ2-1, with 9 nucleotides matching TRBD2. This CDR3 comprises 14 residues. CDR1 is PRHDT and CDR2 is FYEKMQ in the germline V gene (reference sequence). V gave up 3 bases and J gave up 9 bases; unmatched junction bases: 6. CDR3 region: CASSFRTSDGEQFF. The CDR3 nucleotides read TGTGCCAGCAGCTTCCGGACTAGCGATGGTGAGCAGTTCTTC.